This T cell receptor (beta chain) was sequenced in a study of T cells in localized non-small cell lung cancer. Using immunoSEQ multiplex PCR, the repertoire was profiled, and TCRdb retains in-frame clones only, with some absent. The sample has more than 45,000 clones, approximately 80% seen once; the top ten hold about 15%. This clonotype was obtained from a man aged 40 to 75 with stage I squamous cell lung carcinoma. The source material was peripheral blood, sampled before any cancer treatment.

In DNA form, the CDR3 reads TGTGCCAGCAGCTTGCCCGGAAACACAGATACGCAGTATTTT. Its translation is CASSLPGNTDTQYF. V and J are TRBV5-6 and TRBJ2-3; D is undetermined. Trimming removed 1 base from V and 2 bases from J, with 8 bases in between. The V gene's germline CDR1 is SGHDT and CDR2 YYEEEE. This CDR3 contains 14 residues. Drawing the rest from reference TRBV5-6 and TRBJ2-3, the complete variable domain is DAGVTQSPTHLIKTRGQQVTLRCSPKSGHDTVSWYQQALGQGPQFIFQYYEEEERQRGNFPDRFSGHQFPNYSSELNVNALLLGDSALYLCASSLPGNTDTQYFGPGTRLTVL.